This T cell receptor (beta chain) came from a study of persistence of HIV-infected CD4 T cells. Looking at the study overall: The sample holds CD4+ T cells responsive to CMV or HIV-1 Gag. A median of about 8 years of suppressive ART preceded sampling.

The stimulus was lysate of CMV-infected fibroblasts, about 10 ug/mL. Sorted nonresponding memory CD4+ T cells were CD40L-negative, CD69-negative, CD45RO-high. Suppressive ART was started during chronic HIV-1 infection in these adults. The libraries were made with immunoSEQ version 4 in survey mode. Clones were read by immunoSEQ multiplex PCR, and TCRdb kept only the in-frame ones, dropping some. The data hold some 41,000 clones, with 80% observed a single time. CDR3 length equals 13 residues. Germline CDR1 and CDR2: LGHNA and YNFKEQ. V was clipped by 1 base and J by 5 bases, with 8 bases between them. Regarding the study as a whole: Degenerate expanded CDR3beta sequences were enriched among CMV- and Gag-responding cells.

Points on this clone: No antigen is known for it.

This sample comprised CD4+ T cells sorted from PBMCs after roughly 18-hour stimulation, obtained from a patient who received antiretroviral therapy. The rearrangement links TRBV4-2 to TRBJ1-2, with D possibly matching TRBD1 (6 bases). This receptor was identified in an adult man with HIV who was CMV-seropositive. The CDR3 loop reads CASSQGQGYGYTF. The CDR3 DNA is TGTGCCAGCAGCCAAGGCCAGGGGTATGGCTACACCTTC.